The 18 T cell receptor beta chains in this list originate from one sample, sequenced in a study of Graves' ophthalmopathy and Graves' hyperthyroidism. Researchers took RNA transcripts and amplified TCR beta CDR3 regions from them. First-round RT-PCR relied on HTBI primers, and a second-round multiplex PCR came next. TCRdb fed the multiplex PCR reads into MiXCR, producing one record per CDR3 protein. In the table there are about 740,000 distinct CDR3 sequences, approximately 40% of which are singletons. The sequenced material came from peripheral blood. These receptors were obtained from an adult man with Graves' ophthalmopathy.

The V call is TRBV9, the J call TRBJ1-1; D call uncertain. This CDR3 region has 15 residues. Germline CDR1 is SGDLS and CDR2 is YYNGEE. Trimming cost V 4 bases and J 4 bases, with 17 bases left between them. The CDR3 loop reads CASSPRPGGFTEAFF. DNA of the CDR3: TGTGCCAGCAGCCCCCGCCCGGGCGGTTTCACTGAAGCTTTCTTT.

This sequence joins TRBV28 and TRBJ2-5; TRBD2 aligns across 7 bases. This CDR3 is built from 13 residues. V was clipped by 7 bases and J by 9 bases; unmatched bases: 11. Germline V gives CDR1 MDHEN, CDR2 SYDVKM. CDR3 sequence (DNA): TGTGCCAGCACCACACAATGGGGGGGACCCCAGTACTTC. Its protein product is CASTTQWGGPQYF.

The chain joins TRBV7-9 to TRBJ1-1; 9 nucleotides match TRBD1. Germline assignment: CDR1 SEHNR and CDR2 FQNEAQ (reference sequence). J was trimmed by 6 bases and V by 5 bases; bases with no gene match: 16. This CDR3 has 17 amino acids. The CDR3 DNA follows: TGTGCCAGCAGCCCCGTTTGGATGGGACAGGGATCATCTGAAGCTTTCTTT. Translated, it gives CASSPVWMGQGSSEAFF. The variable domain in full, completed from reference TRBV7-9 and TRBJ1-1, reads DTGVSQNPRHKITKRGQNVTFRCDPISEHNRLYWYRQTLGQGPEFLTYFQNEAQLEKSRLLSDRFSAERPKGSFSTLEIQRTEQGDSAMYLCASSPVWMGQGSSEAFFGQGTRLTVV.

The rearrangement joins TRBV6-1 to TRBJ1-6; D is perhaps TRBD1 (5 bases). This CDR3 has 15 residues. Looked up from germline, CDR1 is MNHNS and CDR2 is SASEGT. V dropped 6 bases and J dropped 11 bases, with 20 bases sitting between them. This CDR3 is CASRISSAGTTPLHF. The CDR3, as DNA: TGTGCCAGCAGAATTAGTAGCGCAGGGACTACACCCCTCCACTTT.

This clonotype has only a few counts. The J gene is TRBJ1-2, the V gene TRBV7-9; D gene unclear. V lost 3 bases and J lost 8, with 10 bases in between. Germline V gene data show CDR1 as SEHNR and CDR2 as FQNEAQ (reference sequence). The CDR3 spans 12 residues. In DNA form, the CDR3 reads TGTGCCAGCAGCTTTGGGGAGGAGGGCTACACCTTC. Residues: CASSFGEEGYTF.

For the CDR3, the DNA is TGCAGCGTCAGCAGGGACAGGGGGCTCTACGAGCAGTACTTC. Translated: CSVSRDRGLYEQYF. The gene calls are TRBV29-1 and TRBJ2-7; 12 bases fit TRBD1. The CDR3 runs to 14 residues. V trimming: 6 bases; J trimming: 3 bases; junction bases outside the gene matches: 6. CDR1 and CDR2 (germline): SQVTM, ANQGSEA.

The chain is built from TRBV5-1 and TRBJ2-7, with D possibly TRBD2 on 6 matching bases. CDR1 and CDR2 from the germline V gene are SGHRS and YFSETQ. The V end was cut by 2 bases, the J end by 2 bases, with 14 bases between. The CDR3 is 15 amino acids. CDR3 in amino acids: CASSFALSGTYEQYF. CDR3 DNA: TGCGCCAGCAGCTTTGCCCTTAGCGGTACCTACGAGCAGTACTTC.

DNA of the CDR3: TGTGCCACCGTCCAGGGGATTGGCACTGAAGCTTTCTTT. This codes for CATVQGIGTEAFF. The chain links TRBV10-3 to TRBJ1-1; D may be TRBD1 (6 bases). The CDR3 is 13 residues long. CDR1 is ENHRY, CDR2 SYGVKD, per germline. Trimming cost V 10 bases and J 4 bases, with 16 bases left between them.

This chain links TRBV5-6 with TRBJ2-7, with 7 positions matching TRBD2. CDR3 length: 12 amino acids. Per the germline V gene, CDR1 is SGHDT and CDR2 is YYEEEE. As DNA, the CDR3 is TGTGCGAGCGGGGACGGGGCCTACGAGCAGTACTTC. This encodes CASGDGAYEQYF.

The table lists this clonotype with a count of one. V gene TRBV10-3 combines with J gene TRBJ2-5, with D possibly matching TRBD1 (5 bases). The germline CDR1 and CDR2 sequences are ENHRY and SYGVKD. The CDR3 is 14 residues long. Trimming removed 0 bases at V and 5 bases at J, with 10 bases between. The CDR3 DNA follows: TGTGCCATCAGTGAGTCCCAGGGCAGGGAGACCCAGTACTTC. Residues: CAISESQGRETQYF.

CDR3 sequence (DNA): TGCAGTGCTAGAGATGGGCAGGGTTACTATGGCTACACCTTC. Amino acid sequence: CSARDGQGYYGYTF. V and J are TRBV20-1 and TRBJ1-2; maybe TRBD1 (5 bases). V was trimmed by 0 bases and J by 3 bases, leaving 11 bases between them. Germline V gene sequence: CDR1 DFQATT, CDR2 SNEGSKA (reference sequence). This CDR3 is built from 14 residues.

This clonotype was counted at least ten times. V is TRBV20-1 and J is TRBJ1-2, with 10 bases lining up with TRBD1. Germline CDR1 and CDR2: DFQATT and SNEGSKA (reference sequence). CDR3 length equals 12 residues. V lost 6 bases, J lost 7 bases, and 5 bases stayed unmatched. Here the CDR3 DNA reads TGCAGTGCCCAGGGACAGGGGTTTGGCTACACCTTC. Translation: CSAQGQGFGYTF.

The chain couples TRBV9 to TRBJ2-2; D is ambiguous. Germline assignment: CDR1 SGDLS and CDR2 YYNGEE. Trimming shortened V by 0 bases and J by 9 bases, and 9 bases separated the two germline ends. This CDR3 region has 13 residues. CDR3 amino acids: CASSVAPSWELFF. Written as DNA, the CDR3 is TGTGCCAGCAGCGTAGCTCCTTCATGGGAGCTGTTTTTT. Full variable domain (missing parts from reference TRBV9 and TRBJ2-2): DSGVTQTPKHLITATGQRVTLRCSPRSGDLSVYWYQQSLDQGLQFLIQYYNGEERAKGNILERFSAQQFPDLHSELNLSSLELGDSALYFCASSVAPSWELFFGEGSRLTVL.

The chain links TRBV10-3 to TRBJ2-7, with D hard to call. Germline CDR1 ENHRY, CDR2 SYGVKD. The CDR3 has 15 residues. Trimming pared 10 bases from V and 2 bases from J, leaving 21 bases between. CDR3 region: CASSPDAGAAYEQYF. The CDR3 region has the DNA TGTGCCAGCAGCCCTGACGCAGGAGCAGCCTACGAGCAGTACTTC.

For this clonotype: The junction departs from germline at one end; a sequencing error may be responsible. This chain connects TRBV10-3 to TRBJ2-2, with D possibly being TRBD2 (6 bases). CDR1 is ENHRY and CDR2 is SYGVKD in the germline V gene. CDR3 length equals 15 residues. The CDR3 loop is CTISESGTYTGELFF. The CDR3 region has the DNA TGTACCATCAGTGAGTCCGGGACTTACACCGGGGAGCTGTTTTTT.

This clonotype was observed many times. J is TRBJ1-5 and V is TRBV5-8; 8 positions match TRBD1. From germline, CDR1 is SGHTS and CDR2 YDEGEE. V shed 4 bases and J 4 bases; nucleotides not matched to a gene: 7. The CDR3 is made up of 15 amino acids. CDR3 sequence: CASSARTGLNQPQHF. The CDR3 DNA is TGTGCCAGCAGCGCCCGGACAGGGTTGAATCAGCCCCAGCATTTT.

The table lists this clonotype with a few counts. The chain employs TRBV14 and TRBJ1-1; 9 nucleotides match TRBD1. V gave up 4 bases and J gave up 0 bases; unmatched junction bases: 9. The CDR3 is 17 residues long. Germline V lookup: CDR1 SGHDN, CDR2 FVKESK. This CDR3 reads CASSLGGTGIVNTEAFF. In nucleotides, the CDR3 is TGTGCCAGCAGCCTCGGGGGGACAGGGATCGTGAACACTGAAGCTTTCTTT.

This clonotype has a count of ten or more. V and J are TRBV12-3 or TRBV12-4 and TRBJ1-1; D is unclear. Trimming removed 10 bases at V and 0 bases at J, with 9 bases between. The CDR3 contains 12 residues. This chain's CDR3 is CATFEVNTEAFF. The CDR3 DNA is TGTGCCACCTTCGAGGTGAACACTGAAGCTTTCTTT.